This TCR beta chain appears in the sequencing data of a study of blood T cell repertoires in COVID-19. As for the study in general: The study drew acute and convalescent COVID-19 samples from the United States, Italy and Spain.

Methods used by the authors: How many nucleated cells were present was estimated from reference gene primer amplification. The repertoire was sequenced with immunoSEQ multiplex PCR; TCRdb's copy has only in-frame clones and lacks some. V, J and clone size were drawn from that table, and D and trimming were deduced from the DNA. The table includes about 140,000 clones, around 73% detected once. A note on this clone: Other DNA sequences in this sample translate to the same CDR3.

With 3 bases removed from V and 1 base from J, the gap between germline ends came to 12 bases. The CDR3 sequence is 15 residues long. From germline, CDR1 is KGHSH and CDR2 LQKENI. This chain uses TRBV18 with TRBJ1-1; possibly TRBD1 for D (6 bases). The sequenced sample was peripheral blood. This TCR was sampled from a woman between 45 and 60 years old with active or convalescent COVID-19. CDR3 DNA: TGTGCCAGCTCACCGCAGGGGCGTGCGAACACTGAAGCTTTCTTT. Protein: CASSPQGRANTEAFF.